One sample yielded the 14 T cell receptor beta chains listed below, sequenced in a study of tumor-infiltrating lymphocytes in oesophageal squamous cell carcinoma. TCRdb reprocessed the PCR reads via MiXCR and lists one record per CDR3 protein. The profile shows approximately 12,000 distinct CDR3 sequences, less than 65% of them singletons. The sample consisted of normal esophageal tissue next to the tumor. The receptors were gathered from a male donor with esophageal squamous cell carcinoma.

This chain connects TRBV9 to TRBJ2-2; tentative D call: TRBD2 (6 bases). The germline V and J ends were trimmed by 1 base and 7 bases, with 11 bases remaining between them. Germline CDR1 SGDLS, CDR2 YYNGEE. The CDR3 has 14 amino acids. The CDR3 DNA reads as TGTGCCAGCAGCGTAACCGGGAGTGGCGGGGAGCTGTTTTTT. It codes for CASSVTGSGGELFF. The complete variable domain, with remaining parts taken from reference TRBV9 and TRBJ2-2, reads DSGVTQTPKHLITATGQRVTLRCSPRSGDLSVYWYQQSLDQGLQFLIQYYNGEERAKGNILERFSAQQFPDLHSELNLSSLELGDSALYFCASSVTGSGGELFFGEGSRLTVL.

The chain is built from TRBV7-2 and TRBJ2-5; 8 bases line up with TRBD2. The germline V gene has CDR1 SGHTA and CDR2 FQGNSA. This CDR3 is 15 amino acids long. With V trimmed by 2 bases and J by 2 bases, 4 bases remained unmatched. The CDR3 region is CASSLQAGVQETQYF. The CDR3 bases are TGTGCCAGCAGCTTACAAGCGGGGGTTCAAGAGACCCAGTACTTC.

This clonotype has a handful of counts. The conserved phenylalanine or tryptophan normally closing the CDR3 is absent here, so this likely arose from a read error. It is unclear where the CDR3 begins or ends on the DNA, so no DNA is shown, and the CDR3 is as TCRdb lists it. The chain links TRBV27 to TRBJ2-6. Ends included, the CDR3 has 8 residues. Germline-derived CDR1 and CDR2 are MNHEY and SMNVEV (reference sequence). The CDR3 sequence is CASSPNLD.

In the case of this clonotype: A read error may account for a junction end that differs from germline. This chain uses TRBV14 with TRBJ2-3; D remains unclear. The CDR3 loop spans 12 amino acids. Germline V lookup: CDR1 SGHDN, CDR2 FVKESK. CDR3 nucleotide sequence: TGTGCGAGCAGGTCAAGCACAGATACGCAGTATTTT. Translating gives CASRSSTDTQYF.

This clonotype was observed a handful of times. One junction end does not reproduce the germline sequence, and a read error may be involved. The chain has TRBV7-2 and TRBJ2-7; D may be TRBD1 or TRBD2 (5 bases each). The germline V gene encodes CDR1 SGHTA and CDR2 FQGNSA. CDR3 length: 15 residues. In DNA, the CDR3 is TGTGCCAGCAGCTCCTTGCAGGGTAGTTCCGGGGAGCTGTACTTC. It translates to CASSSLQGSSGELYF.

This clonotype was seen once. This chain connects TRBV7-2 to TRBJ2-2; 7 bases fit TRBD2. J lost 4 bases, V lost 6 bases, and 14 bases had no gene match. From germline, CDR1 is SGHTA and CDR2 FQGNSA. The CDR3 covers 17 residues. The CDR3 sequence: CASRPNLAEHGTGELFF. CDR3 in DNA: TGTGCCAGCAGGCCAAATCTAGCGGAGCATGGCACCGGGGAGCTGTTTTTT.

This clonotype has just a few counts. A much larger clone differs by one base, so this may be a read error. This chain links TRBV11-3 with TRBJ2-1, with D perhaps being TRBD1 or TRBD2 (6 bases each). The J call is in doubt because the DNA end fits TRBJ2-7 better. Germline V gene lookup returns CDR1 SGHNT and CDR2 YENEEA. This CDR3 is 14 amino acids long. The CDR3 DNA is TGTGCCAGCAGCTTAAGGGGGGAAAACAATGAGCAGTACTTC. Translation: CASSLRGENNEQYF.

The rearrangement uses TRBV28 and TRBJ1-2; D is undetermined. CDR3 length: 13 residues. The V and J ends lost 7 bases and 4 bases respectively, with 13 bases between them. The germline V gene encodes CDR1 MDHEN and CDR2 SYDVKM. The CDR3 DNA reads as TGTGCCAGCATTGGTGGAGATGGCTATGGCTACACCTTC. Protein sequence: CASIGGDGYGYTF.

This clonotype showed up many times. The CDR3 does not close with the conserved phenylalanine or tryptophan, likely indicating a read error. It is unclear where the CDR3 begins or ends on the DNA, so no DNA is shown, and the CDR3 is as TCRdb lists it. V usage is TRBV7-9 and J usage is TRBJ2-7; TRBD1 is taken as the D call from the table, unchecked against the DNA. Germline V gene data show CDR1 as SEHNR and CDR2 as FQNEAQ (reference sequence). Inclusive of both ends, the CDR3 amounts to 17 amino acids. The CDR3 loop is CASSLAPLNPYGYTFGS.

By share, this clonotype ranks as medium-sized. The chain combines TRBV7-3 with TRBJ1-2; D remains ambiguous. V lost 0 bases and J lost 8, with 10 bases in between. Germline V gene sequence: CDR1 SGHTA, CDR2 FQGTGA. The CDR3 is 13 amino acids. CDR3: CASSLTGYSGYTF. The CDR3 nucleotides are TGTGCCAGCAGCTTAACGGGGTATAGCGGCTACACCTTC.

This clonotype occurred many times. Given the absence of the conserved phenylalanine or tryptophan at the CDR3 end, a read error is likely. The limits of the CDR3 on the DNA are not certain, so only TCRdb's listed CDR3 is given. This chain uses TRBV7-2 with TRBJ2-7; TRBD1 reflects the table's D call only, with no check against the DNA. Ends included, the CDR3 has 17 residues. Germline values: CDR1 SGHTA, CDR2 FQGNSA. This chain's CDR3 is CASSPYLTGGGGYTFGS.

In nucleotides, the CDR3 is TGTGCCAGCACCAAACTAGCGGGACCTAGCACAGATACGCAGTATTTT. Protein product: CASTKLAGPSTDTQYF. J is TRBJ2-3 and V is TRBV7-2, with 10 bases matching TRBD2. V dropped 7 bases and J dropped 0; count of bases not matched to a gene: 7. The CDR3 runs to 16 residues. Per germline, CDR1 SGHTA and CDR2 FQGNSA.

About this clonotype itself: No conserved phenylalanine or tryptophan is present at the end of the CDR3, so a read error is the likely explanation. The limits of the CDR3 on the DNA are not certain, so only TCRdb's listed CDR3 is given. The rearrangement uses TRBV7-6 and TRBJ2-3; the tabulated D call, TRBD1, remains unverified against the DNA. Germline V lookup: CDR1 SGHVS, CDR2 FNYEAQ. Both ends counted, the CDR3 spans 15 residues. CDR3 loop: CASSPGIGETQFFGP.

This clonotype has at least ten counts. The J gene is TRBJ2-4, the V gene TRBV24-1; D remains ambiguous. Germline values: CDR1 KGHDR, CDR2 SFDVKD. V was trimmed by 0 bases and J by 0 bases, leaving 14 bases between them. CDR3 length: 18 amino acids. CDR3 bases: TGTGCCACCAGTGATTTGGGTCCTCAGCCACTAGCCAAAAACATTCAGTACTTC. This codes for CATSDLGPQPLAKNIQYF.